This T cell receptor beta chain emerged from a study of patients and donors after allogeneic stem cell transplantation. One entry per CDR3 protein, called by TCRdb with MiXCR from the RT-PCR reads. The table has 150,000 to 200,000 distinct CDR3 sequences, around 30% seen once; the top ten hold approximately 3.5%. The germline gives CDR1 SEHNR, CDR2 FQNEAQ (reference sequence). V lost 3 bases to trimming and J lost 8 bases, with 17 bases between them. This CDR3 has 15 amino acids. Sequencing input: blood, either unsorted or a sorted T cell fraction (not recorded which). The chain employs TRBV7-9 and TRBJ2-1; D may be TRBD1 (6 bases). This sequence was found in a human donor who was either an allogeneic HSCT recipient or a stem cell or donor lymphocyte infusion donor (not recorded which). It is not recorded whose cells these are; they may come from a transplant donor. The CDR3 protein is CASSFPGTYLDEQFF. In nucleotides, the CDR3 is TGTGCCAGCAGCTTTCCTGGGACATACCTGGATGAGCAGTTCTTC. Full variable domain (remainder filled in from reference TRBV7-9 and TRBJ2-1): DTGVSQNPRHKITKRGQNVTFRCDPISEHNRLYWYRQTLGQGPEFLTYFQNEAQLEKSRLLSDRFSAERPKGSFSTLEIQRTEQGDSAMYLCASSFPGTYLDEQFFGPGTRLTVL.